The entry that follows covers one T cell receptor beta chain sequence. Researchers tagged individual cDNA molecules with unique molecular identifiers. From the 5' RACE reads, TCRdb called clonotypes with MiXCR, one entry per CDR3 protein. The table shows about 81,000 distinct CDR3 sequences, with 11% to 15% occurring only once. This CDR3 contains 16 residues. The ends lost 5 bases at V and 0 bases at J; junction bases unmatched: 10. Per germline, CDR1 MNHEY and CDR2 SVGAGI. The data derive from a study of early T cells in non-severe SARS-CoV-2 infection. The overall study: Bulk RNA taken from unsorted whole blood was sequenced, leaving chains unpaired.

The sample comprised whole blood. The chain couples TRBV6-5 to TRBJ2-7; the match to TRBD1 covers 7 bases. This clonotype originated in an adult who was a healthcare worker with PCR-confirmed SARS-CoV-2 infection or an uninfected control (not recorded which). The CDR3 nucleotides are TGTGCCAGCAGTCCTTACCCGGACAGGATCTCCTACGAGCAGTACTTC. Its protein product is CASSPYPDRISYEQYF.